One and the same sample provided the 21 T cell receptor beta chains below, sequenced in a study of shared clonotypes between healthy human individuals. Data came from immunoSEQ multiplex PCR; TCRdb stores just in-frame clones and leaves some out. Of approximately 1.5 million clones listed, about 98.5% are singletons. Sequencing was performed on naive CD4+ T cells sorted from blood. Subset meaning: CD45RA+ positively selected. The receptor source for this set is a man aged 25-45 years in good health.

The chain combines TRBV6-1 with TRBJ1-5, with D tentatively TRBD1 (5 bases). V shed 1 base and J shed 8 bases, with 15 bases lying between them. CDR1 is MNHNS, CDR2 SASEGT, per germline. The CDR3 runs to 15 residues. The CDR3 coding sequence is TGTGCCAGCAGTGAAGTTGACAGTTTGGTGGAGCCCCAGCATTTT. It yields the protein CASSEVDSLVEPQHF.

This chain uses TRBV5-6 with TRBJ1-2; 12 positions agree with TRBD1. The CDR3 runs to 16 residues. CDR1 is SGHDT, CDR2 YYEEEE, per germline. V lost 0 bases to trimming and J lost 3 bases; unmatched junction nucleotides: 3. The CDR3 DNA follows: TGTGCCAGCAGCTTGGTGGGACAGGGGGCGCACTATGGCTACACCTTC. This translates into CASSLVGQGAHYGYTF.

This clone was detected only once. Here the CDR3 reads CASSFRNFNEKLFF. The CDR3 coding sequence is TGTGCCAGCAGTTTTCGGAACTTTAATGAAAAACTGTTTTTT. This chain joins TRBV28 and TRBJ1-4; D unclear. V lost 3 bases and J 4 bases, leaving 9 bases between the germline ends. This CDR3 is built from 14 residues. CDR1 is MDHEN, CDR2 SYDVKM, per germline.

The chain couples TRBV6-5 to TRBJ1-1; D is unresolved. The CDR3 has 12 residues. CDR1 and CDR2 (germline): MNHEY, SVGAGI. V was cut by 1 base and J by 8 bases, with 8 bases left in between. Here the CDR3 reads CASSYWQKEAFF. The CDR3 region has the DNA TGTGCCAGCAGTTACTGGCAGAAAGAAGCTTTCTTT.

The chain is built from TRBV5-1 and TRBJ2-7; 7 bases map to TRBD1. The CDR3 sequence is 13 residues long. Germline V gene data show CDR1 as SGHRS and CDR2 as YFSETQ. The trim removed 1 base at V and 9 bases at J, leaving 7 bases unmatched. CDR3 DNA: TGCGCCAGCAGCTTGACCATGGACAGGACGCAGTACTTC. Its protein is CASSLTMDRTQYF.

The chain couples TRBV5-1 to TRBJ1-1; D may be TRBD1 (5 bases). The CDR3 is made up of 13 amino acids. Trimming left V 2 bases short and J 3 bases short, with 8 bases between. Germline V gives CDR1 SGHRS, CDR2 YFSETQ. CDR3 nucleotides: TGCGCCAGCAGCTTCATGACAGACACTGAAGCTTTCTTT. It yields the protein CASSFMTDTEAFF.

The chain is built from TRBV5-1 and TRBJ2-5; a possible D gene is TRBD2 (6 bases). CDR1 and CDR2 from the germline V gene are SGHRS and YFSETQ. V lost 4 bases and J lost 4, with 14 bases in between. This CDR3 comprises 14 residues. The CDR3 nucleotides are TGCGCCAGCAGCCGGCGGGACGGGGTAGAGACCCAGTACTTC. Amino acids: CASSRRDGVETQYF.

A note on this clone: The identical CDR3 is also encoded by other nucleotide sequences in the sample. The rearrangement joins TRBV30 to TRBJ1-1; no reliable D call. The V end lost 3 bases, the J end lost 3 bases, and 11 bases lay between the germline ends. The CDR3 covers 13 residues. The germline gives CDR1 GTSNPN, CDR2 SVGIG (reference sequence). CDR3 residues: CAWSVGGDTEAFF. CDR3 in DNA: TGTGCCTGGAGCGTCGGTGGAGACACTGAAGCTTTCTTT.

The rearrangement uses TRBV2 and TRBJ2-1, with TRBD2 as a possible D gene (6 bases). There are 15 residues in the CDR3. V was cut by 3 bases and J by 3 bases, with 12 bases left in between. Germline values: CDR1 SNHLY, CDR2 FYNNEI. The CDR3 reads CASSDIGGDYNEQFF. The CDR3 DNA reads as TGTGCCAGCAGTGATATAGGCGGGGACTACAATGAGCAGTTCTTC.

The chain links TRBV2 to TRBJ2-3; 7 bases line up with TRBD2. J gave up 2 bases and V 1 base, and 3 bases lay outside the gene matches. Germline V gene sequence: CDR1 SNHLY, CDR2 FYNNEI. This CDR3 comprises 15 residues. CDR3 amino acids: CASSEGLADTDTQYF. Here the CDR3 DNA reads TGTGCCAGCAGTGAAGGGCTAGCGGACACAGATACGCAGTATTTT.

The CDR3: CACSGVSTEAFF. The DNA of the CDR3 is TGTGCCTGTTCTGGGGTGTCCACTGAAGCTTTCTTT. V and J are TRBV30 and TRBJ1-1; D call uncertain. Germline V CDR1 and CDR2: GTSNPN, SVGIG (reference sequence). The CDR3 is 12 residues long. Trimming left V 6 bases short and J 4 bases short, with 12 bases between.

As DNA, the CDR3 is TGTGCCAGCAGCTTAACACAGGGAGGCACCGGGGAGCTGTTTTTT. Translated: CASSLTQGGTGELFF. This chain uses TRBV7-3 with TRBJ2-2, with D perhaps TRBD1 or TRBD2 (6 bases each). V dropped 0 bases and J dropped 4 bases, with 9 bases sitting between them. This CDR3 contains 15 residues. Germline V CDR1 and CDR2: SGHTA, FQGTGA.

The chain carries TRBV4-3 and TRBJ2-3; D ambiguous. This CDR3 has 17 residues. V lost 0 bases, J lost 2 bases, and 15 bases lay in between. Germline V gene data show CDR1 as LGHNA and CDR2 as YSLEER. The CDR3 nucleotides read TGCGCCAGCAGCCAAGATTATCCTTTAGGCCTCACAGATACGCAGTATTTT. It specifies CASSQDYPLGLTDTQYF.

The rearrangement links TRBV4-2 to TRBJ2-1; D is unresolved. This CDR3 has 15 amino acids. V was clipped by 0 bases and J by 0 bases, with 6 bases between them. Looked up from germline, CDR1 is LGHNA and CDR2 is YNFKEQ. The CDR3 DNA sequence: TGTGCCAGCAGCCAAGAGGCGGACTCCTACAATGAGCAGTTCTTC. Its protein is CASSQEADSYNEQFF.

CDR3 bases: TGTGCCAGCAGCTTAATAGTGGGACAGGGGTCTGGGGCCAACGTCCTGACTTTC. Protein: CASSLIVGQGSGANVLTF. V and J are TRBV7-9 and TRBJ2-6; TRBD1 agrees at 10 bases. CDR1 is SEHNR, CDR2 FQNEAQ, per germline (reference sequence). V was clipped by 2 bases and J by 1 base; unmatched bases: 5. The CDR3 length is 18 residues.

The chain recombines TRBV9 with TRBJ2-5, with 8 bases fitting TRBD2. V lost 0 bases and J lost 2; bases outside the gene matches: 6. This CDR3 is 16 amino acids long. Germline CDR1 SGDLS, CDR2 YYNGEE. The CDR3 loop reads CASSVASGRPQETQYF. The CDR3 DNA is TGTGCCAGCAGCGTAGCCAGCGGGAGACCTCAAGAGACCCAGTACTTC.

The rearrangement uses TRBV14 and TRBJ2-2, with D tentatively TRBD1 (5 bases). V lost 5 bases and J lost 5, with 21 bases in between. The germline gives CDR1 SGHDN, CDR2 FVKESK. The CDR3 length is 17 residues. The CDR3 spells CASSSRWTDKPTGELFF. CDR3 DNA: TGTGCCAGCAGCTCAAGATGGACGGACAAGCCAACCGGGGAGCTGTTTTTT.

The CDR3 DNA reads as TGCAGCGCTGTACAGAGGAGCCAAGAGACCCAGTACTTC. This encodes CSAVQRSQETQYF. The chain carries TRBV29-1 and TRBJ2-5; D unresolved. The CDR3 loop spans 13 amino acids. V shed 7 bases and J shed 1 base, with 13 bases lying between them. CDR1 and CDR2 from the germline V gene are SQVTM and ANQGSEA.

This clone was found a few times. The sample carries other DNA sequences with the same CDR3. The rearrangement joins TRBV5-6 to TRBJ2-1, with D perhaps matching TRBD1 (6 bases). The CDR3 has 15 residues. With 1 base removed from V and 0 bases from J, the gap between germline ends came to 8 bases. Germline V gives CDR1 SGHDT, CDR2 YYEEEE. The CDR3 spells CASSLRGGSYNEQFF. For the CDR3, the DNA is TGTGCCAGCAGCTTGAGAGGGGGCTCCTACAATGAGCAGTTCTTC.

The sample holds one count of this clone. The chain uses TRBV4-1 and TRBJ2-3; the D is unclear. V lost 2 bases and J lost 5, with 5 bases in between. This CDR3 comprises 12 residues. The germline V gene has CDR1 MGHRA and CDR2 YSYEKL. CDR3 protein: CASSQPLDTQYF. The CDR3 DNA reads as TGCGCCAGCAGCCAACCTTTAGATACGCAGTATTTT.

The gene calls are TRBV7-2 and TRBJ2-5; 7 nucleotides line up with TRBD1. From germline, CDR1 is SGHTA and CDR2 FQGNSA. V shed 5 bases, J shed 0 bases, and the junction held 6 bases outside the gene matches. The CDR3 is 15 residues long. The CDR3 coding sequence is TGTGCCAGCAGCCCAGGACAGGCGTACCAAGAGACCCAGTACTTC. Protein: CASSPGQAYQETQYF.